Shown below are 4 T cell receptor beta chains from a single sample sequenced in a study of T cell responses to AZD1222 COVID-19 vaccine. The table came from immunoSEQ multiplex PCR; TCRdb's copy has only in-frame clones and leaves some out. The sample lists 110,000 to 150,000 clones, about 93% occurring once. Sample: peripheral blood, taken on day 0 of AZD1222 vaccination. The receptors here all came from an adult in good health.

The chain carries TRBV2 and TRBJ1-2; TRBD1 might be the D (5 bases). The CDR3 sequence is 13 residues long. Germline V gives CDR1 SNHLY, CDR2 FYNNEI. The germline V and J ends were trimmed by 7 bases and 7 bases, with 16 bases remaining between them. The CDR3 reads CASNPPGTRGYTF. For the CDR3, the DNA is TGTGCCAGCAATCCCCCAGGGACTCGTGGCTACACCTTC.

The chain links TRBV12-1 to TRBJ1-6; TRBD1 reflects the table's D call only, with no check against the DNA. TRBV12-1 is a known pseudogene. The CDR3 runs to 15 residues. The CDR3 DNA reads as TGTGCCAGCAGCTTTGTTCAGGGCAGGGGTTCACCCCTCCACTTT. Translation: CASSFVQGRGSPLHF.

The chain recombines TRBV9 with TRBJ1-1, with D uncertain. Germline V CDR1 and CDR2: SGDLS, YYNGEE. Trimming took off 4 bases at V and 0 bases at J, with 13 bases between the two ends. This CDR3 has 15 residues. CDR3 in DNA: TGTGCCAGCAGCCGGACCGATAAAGTGAACACTGAAGCTTTCTTT. Its translation: CASSRTDKVNTEAFF.

V is TRBV7-6 and J is TRBJ1-5, with unresolved D. Germline V gene data show CDR1 as SGHVS and CDR2 as FNYEAQ. V shed 1 base and J shed 6 bases, with 13 bases lying between them. CDR3 length equals 15 residues. The CDR3 region is CASSLDLTIGQPQHF. In nucleotides, the CDR3 is TGTGCCAGCAGCTTAGATCTGACAATCGGTCAGCCCCAGCATTTT.